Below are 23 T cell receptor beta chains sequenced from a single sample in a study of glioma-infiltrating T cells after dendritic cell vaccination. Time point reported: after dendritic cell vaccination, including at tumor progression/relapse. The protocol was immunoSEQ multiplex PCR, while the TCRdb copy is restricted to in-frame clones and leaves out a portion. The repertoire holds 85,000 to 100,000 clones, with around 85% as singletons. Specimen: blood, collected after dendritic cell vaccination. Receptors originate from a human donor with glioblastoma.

In DNA form, the CDR3 reads TGTGCCAGCAGTTACTGGGTGGGGGGGCGGACCGGGGAGCTGTTTTTT. Translated: CASSYWVGGRTGELFF. The V call is TRBV6-5, the J call TRBJ2-2, with a tentative D call TRBD2 (7 bases). Germline values: CDR1 MNHEY, CDR2 SVGAGI. Trimming took 1 base from V and 5 from J, leaving 14 bases between them. The CDR3 is 16 residues long.

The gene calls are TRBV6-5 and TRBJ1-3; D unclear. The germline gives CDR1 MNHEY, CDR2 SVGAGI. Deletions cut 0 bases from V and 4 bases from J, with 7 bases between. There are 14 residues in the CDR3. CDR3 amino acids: CASSYSNGGNTIYF. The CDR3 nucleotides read TGTGCCAGCAGTTACTCGAATGGCGGAAACACCATATATTTT.

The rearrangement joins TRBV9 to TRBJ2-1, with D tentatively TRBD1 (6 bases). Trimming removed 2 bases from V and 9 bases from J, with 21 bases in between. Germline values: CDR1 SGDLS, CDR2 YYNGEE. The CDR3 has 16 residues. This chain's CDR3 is CASSVNRVVGDSEQFF. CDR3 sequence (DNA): TGTGCCAGCAGCGTCAACAGGGTTGTGGGTGATTCTGAGCAGTTCTTC.

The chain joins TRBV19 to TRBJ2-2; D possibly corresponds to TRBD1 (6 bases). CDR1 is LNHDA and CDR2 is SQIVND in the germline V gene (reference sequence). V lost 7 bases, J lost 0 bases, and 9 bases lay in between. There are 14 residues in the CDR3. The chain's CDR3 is CASTWTANTGELFF. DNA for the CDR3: TGTGCCAGTACATGGACAGCGAACACCGGGGAGCTGTTTTTT. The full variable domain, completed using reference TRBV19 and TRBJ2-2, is DGGITQSPKYLFRKEGQNVTLSCEQNLNHDAMYWYRQDPGQGLRLIYYSQIVNDFQKGDIAEGYSVSREKKESFPLTVTSAQKNPTAFYLCASTWTANTGELFFGEGSRLTVL.

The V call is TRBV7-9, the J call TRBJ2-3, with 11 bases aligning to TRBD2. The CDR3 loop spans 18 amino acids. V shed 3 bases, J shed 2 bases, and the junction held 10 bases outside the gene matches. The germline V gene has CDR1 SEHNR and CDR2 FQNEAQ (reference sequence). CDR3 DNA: TGTGCCAGCAGCTTGGGGACCCTAGCGGGGGGTTCCACAGATACGCAGTATTTT. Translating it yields CASSLGTLAGGSTDTQYF.

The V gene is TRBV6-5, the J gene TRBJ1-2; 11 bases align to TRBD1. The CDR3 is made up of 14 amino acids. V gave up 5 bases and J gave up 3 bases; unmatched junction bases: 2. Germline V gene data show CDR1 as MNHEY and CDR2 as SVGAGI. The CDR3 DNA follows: TGTGCCAGCAGTCGGGGACAGGGGGACTATGGCTACACCTTC. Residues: CASSRGQGDYGYTF.

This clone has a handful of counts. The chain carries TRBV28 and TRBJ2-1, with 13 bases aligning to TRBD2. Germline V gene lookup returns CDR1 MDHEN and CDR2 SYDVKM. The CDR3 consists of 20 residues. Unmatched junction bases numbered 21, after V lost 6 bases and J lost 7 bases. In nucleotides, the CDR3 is TGTGCCAGCAGCCTCGGACTAGCGGGAGTGACGGGAAATATAGGGAATGAGCAGTTCTTC. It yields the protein CASSLGLAGVTGNIGNEQFF.

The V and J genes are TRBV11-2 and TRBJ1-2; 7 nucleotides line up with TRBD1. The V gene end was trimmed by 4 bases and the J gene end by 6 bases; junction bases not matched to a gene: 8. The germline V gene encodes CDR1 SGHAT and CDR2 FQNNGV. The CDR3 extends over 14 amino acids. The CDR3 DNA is TGTGCCAGCAGCTCACGGACAGGCTTTGATGGCTACACCTTC. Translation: CASSSRTGFDGYTF.

CDR3 region: CASSFNSGRADNEQFF. CDR3 DNA sequence: TGTGCCAGCAGCTTCAATAGCGGGAGGGCCGACAATGAGCAGTTCTTC. V and J are TRBV11-3 and TRBJ2-1, with 11 nucleotides matching TRBD2. Germline lookup yields CDR1 SGHNT and CDR2 YENEEA. This CDR3 has 16 amino acids. The V gene end was trimmed by 3 bases and the J gene end by 5 bases; junction bases not matched to a gene: 6. Drawing the rest from reference TRBV11-3 and TRBJ2-1, the complete variable domain is EAGVVQSPRYKIIEKKQPVAFWCNPISGHNTLYWYLQNLGQGPELLIRYENEEAVDDSQLPKDRFSAERLKGVDSTLKIQPAELGDSAVYLCASSFNSGRADNEQFFGPGTRLTVL.

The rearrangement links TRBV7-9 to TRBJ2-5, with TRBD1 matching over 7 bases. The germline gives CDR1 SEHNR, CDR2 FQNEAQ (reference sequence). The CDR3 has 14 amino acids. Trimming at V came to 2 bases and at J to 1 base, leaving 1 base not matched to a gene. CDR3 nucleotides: TGTGCCAGCAGCTTACGACAGGGCCAAGAGACCCAGTACTTC. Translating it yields CASSLRQGQETQYF.

CDR3 sequence reads: CASRTSGSSNEQFF. The CDR3 coding sequence is TGTGCCAGCAGGACTAGCGGGAGTTCTAATGAGCAGTTCTTC. J is TRBJ2-1 and V is TRBV2, with 12 bases aligning to TRBD2. Germline V gene data show CDR1 as SNHLY and CDR2 as FYNNEI. Trimming took 6 bases from V and 7 from J; bases not matched to a gene: 4. The CDR3 has 14 residues.

CDR3 nucleotides: TGCGCCAGCAGCTTGGGGCGCGAGGGCGTGACGCAGTATTTT. The encoded protein is CASSLGREGVTQYF. The chain employs TRBV5-1 and TRBJ2-3; D possibly corresponds to TRBD2 (5 bases). CDR3 length: 14 residues. The V end lost 0 bases, the J end lost 9 bases, and 14 bases lay between the germline ends. CDR1 is SGHRS and CDR2 is YFSETQ in the germline V gene.

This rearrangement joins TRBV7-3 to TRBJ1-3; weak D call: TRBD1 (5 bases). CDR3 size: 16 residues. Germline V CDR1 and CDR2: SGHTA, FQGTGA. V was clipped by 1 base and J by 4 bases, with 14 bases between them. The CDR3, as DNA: TGTGCCAGCAGCTTAATTGCAGGGCTATGGGGAAACACCATATATTTT. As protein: CASSLIAGLWGNTIYF. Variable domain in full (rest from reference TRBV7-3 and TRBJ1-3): GAGVSQTPSNKVTEKGKYVELRCDPISGHTALYWYRQSLGQGPEFLIYFQGTGAADDSGLPNDRFFAVRPEGSVSTLKIQRTERGDSAVYLCASSLIAGLWGNTIYFGEGSWLTVV.

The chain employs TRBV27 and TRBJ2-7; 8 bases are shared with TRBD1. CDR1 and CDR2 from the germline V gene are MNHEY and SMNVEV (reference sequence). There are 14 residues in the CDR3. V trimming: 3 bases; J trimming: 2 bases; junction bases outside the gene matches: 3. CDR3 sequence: CASSFSRGPYEQYF. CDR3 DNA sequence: TGTGCCAGCAGTTTTAGCAGGGGGCCCTACGAGCAGTACTTC.

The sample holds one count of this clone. The CDR3 DNA sequence: TGTGCCAGCAGTGATGGCGCAGGTGAATACAATGAGCAGTTCTTC. Its protein product is CASSDGAGEYNEQFF. The chain carries TRBV6-4 and TRBJ2-1; no reliable D call. Looked up from germline, CDR1 is MRHNA and CDR2 is SNTAGT. Trimming removed 3 bases at V and 4 bases at J, with 13 bases between. The CDR3 sequence is 15 residues long.

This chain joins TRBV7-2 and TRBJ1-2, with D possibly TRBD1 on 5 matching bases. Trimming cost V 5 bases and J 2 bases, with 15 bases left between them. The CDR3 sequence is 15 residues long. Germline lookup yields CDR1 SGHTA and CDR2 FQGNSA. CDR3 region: CASSGRVSQNYGYTF. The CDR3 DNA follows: TGTGCCAGCAGCGGCAGGGTTTCTCAAAACTATGGCTACACCTTC.

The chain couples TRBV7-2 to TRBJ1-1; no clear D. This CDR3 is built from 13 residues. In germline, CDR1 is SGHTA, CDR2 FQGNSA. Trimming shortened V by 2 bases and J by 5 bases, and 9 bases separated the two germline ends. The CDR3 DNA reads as TGTGCCAGCAGCTTAATTCCGAGGACTGAAGCTTTCTTT. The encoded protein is CASSLIPRTEAFF.

CDR3 sequence reads: CASSVPVSGANTGELFF. In DNA form, the CDR3 reads TGTGCCAGCAGCGTCCCCGTTTCTGGAGCGAACACCGGGGAGCTGTTTTTT. The gene calls are TRBV9 and TRBJ2-2, with unresolved D. There are 17 residues in the CDR3. V was cut by 2 bases and J by 0 bases, with 14 bases left in between. Germline V gene data show CDR1 as SGDLS and CDR2 as YYNGEE.

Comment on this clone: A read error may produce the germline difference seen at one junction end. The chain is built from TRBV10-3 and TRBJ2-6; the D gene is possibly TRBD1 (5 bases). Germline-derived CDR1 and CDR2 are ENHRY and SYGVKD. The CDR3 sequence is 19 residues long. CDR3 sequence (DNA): TGTGTCATCAGTGGTGGACACACTATGACCCAAACTGGGGCCAACGTCCTGACTTTC. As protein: CVISGGHTMTQTGANVLTF.

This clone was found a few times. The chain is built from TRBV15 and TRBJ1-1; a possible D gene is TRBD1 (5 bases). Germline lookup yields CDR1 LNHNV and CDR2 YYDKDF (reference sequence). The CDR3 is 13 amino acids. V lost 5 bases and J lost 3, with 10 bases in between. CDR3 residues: CATSSGGDTEAFF. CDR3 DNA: TGTGCCACCAGCTCCGGGGGGGACACTGAAGCTTTCTTT.

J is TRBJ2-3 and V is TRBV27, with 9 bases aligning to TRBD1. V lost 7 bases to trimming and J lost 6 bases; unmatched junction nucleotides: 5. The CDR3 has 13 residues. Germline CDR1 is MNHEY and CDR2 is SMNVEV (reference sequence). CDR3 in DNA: TGTGCCAGCAAGACAGGGGGAGTTGATACGCAGTATTTT. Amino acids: CASKTGGVDTQYF.

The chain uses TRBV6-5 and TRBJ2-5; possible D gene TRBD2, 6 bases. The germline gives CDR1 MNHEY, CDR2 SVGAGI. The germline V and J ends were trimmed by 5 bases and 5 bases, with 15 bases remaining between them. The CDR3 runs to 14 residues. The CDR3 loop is CASSPGTLGETQYF. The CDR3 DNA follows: TGTGCCAGCAGTCCCGGGACTCTCGGGGAGACCCAGTACTTC.

DNA for the CDR3: TGTGCCAGCAGTTACTCGGGGGGGGTGGGGACTGAAGCTTTCTTT. Its translation is CASSYSGGVGTEAFF. The chain carries TRBV6-6 and TRBJ1-1, with a tentative D call TRBD1 (5 bases). Trimming pared 0 bases from V and 5 bases from J, leaving 13 bases between. The CDR3 runs 15 residues. The germline V gene has CDR1 MNHNY and CDR2 SVGAGI (reference sequence).